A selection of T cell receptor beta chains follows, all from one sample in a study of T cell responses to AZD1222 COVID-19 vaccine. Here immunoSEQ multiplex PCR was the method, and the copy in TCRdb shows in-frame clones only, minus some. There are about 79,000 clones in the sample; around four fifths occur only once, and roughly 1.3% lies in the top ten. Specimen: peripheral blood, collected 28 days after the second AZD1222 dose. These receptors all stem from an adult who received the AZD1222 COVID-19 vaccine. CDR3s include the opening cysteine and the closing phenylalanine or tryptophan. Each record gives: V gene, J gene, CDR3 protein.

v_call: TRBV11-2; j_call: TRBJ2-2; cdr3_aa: CASSLGPTGVAGELFF
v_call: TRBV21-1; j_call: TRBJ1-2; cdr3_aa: CASSKAALGDYTF
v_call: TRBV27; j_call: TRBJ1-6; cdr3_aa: CASSSPGQLRSSYNSPLHF
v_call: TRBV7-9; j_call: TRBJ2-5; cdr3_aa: CASTAFGLGETQYF
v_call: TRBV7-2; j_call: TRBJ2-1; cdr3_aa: CASSSGLAGGRGEQFF
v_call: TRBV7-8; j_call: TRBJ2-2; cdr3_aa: CASAEALANTGELFF
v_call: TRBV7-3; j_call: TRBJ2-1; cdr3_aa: CASSIKGLAGNEQFF
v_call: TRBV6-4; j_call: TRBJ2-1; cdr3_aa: CASSRDPNNEQFF
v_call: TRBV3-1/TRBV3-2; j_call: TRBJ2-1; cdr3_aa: CASRDTNSYNEQFF
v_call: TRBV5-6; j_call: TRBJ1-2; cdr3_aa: CASSSGQGAGYGYTF
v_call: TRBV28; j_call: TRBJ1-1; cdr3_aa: CASILISRGLRTEAFF
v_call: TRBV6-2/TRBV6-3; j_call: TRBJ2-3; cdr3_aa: CASSTTASTDTQYF
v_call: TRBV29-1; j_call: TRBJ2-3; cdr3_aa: CSVVPTKLAGDTDTQYF
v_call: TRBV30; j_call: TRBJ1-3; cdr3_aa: CAWSTYRISGNTIYF
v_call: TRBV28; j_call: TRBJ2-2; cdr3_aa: CATPGPNTGELFF
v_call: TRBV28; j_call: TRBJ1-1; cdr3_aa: CASTFLWGTGAEAFF
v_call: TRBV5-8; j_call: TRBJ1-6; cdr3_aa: CASSAFSRLQGASPLHF
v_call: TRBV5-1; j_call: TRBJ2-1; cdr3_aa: CASSITLSSYNEQFF
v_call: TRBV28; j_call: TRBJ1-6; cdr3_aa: CASSPGPTNSPLHF
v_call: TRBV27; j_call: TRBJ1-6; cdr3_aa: CASSPMLGFYNSPLHF
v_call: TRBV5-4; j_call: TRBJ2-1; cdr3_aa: CASSPNDRNNEQFF
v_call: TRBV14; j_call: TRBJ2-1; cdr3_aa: CASSQVGLGVEQFF
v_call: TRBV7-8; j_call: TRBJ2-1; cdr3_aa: CASSLETGIYNEQFF
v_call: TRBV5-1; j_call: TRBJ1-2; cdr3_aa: CASSLGYRRQGDGYGYTF
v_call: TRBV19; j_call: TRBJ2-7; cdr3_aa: CASSIRTGPYEQYF
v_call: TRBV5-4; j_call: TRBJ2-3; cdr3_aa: CASSLGLAWGTDTQYF
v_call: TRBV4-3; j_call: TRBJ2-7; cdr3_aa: CASSQEHIAGDYEQYF
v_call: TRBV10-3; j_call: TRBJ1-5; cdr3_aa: CATGGGNGNQPQHF
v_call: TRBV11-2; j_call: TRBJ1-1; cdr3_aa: CASSPHANTEAFF
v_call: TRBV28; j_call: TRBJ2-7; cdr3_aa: CASRLIRTSSYEQYF
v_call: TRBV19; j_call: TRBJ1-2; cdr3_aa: CASGDIPPGYTF
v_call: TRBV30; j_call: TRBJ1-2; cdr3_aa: CAWSVPGQGAYGYTF
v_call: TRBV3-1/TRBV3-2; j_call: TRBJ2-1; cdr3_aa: CASTLEGSYNEQFF
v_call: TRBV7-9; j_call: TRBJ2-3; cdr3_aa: CASSSSLDTQYF
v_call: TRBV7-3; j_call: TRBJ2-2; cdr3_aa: CASSSAAGGSNTGELFF
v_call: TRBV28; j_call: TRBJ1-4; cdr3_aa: CASSPRWNENEKLFF
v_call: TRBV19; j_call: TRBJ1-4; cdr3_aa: CASSAGTGGNEKLFF
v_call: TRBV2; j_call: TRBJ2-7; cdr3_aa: CASSEVATGDEQYF
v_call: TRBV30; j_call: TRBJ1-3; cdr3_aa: CAWSVLTGGNTIYF
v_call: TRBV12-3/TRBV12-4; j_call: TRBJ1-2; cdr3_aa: CASSWTYGYTF
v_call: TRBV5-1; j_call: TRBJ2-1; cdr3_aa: CASSLGTGGDNEQFF